Below are 4 T cell receptor beta chains sequenced from a single sample in a study of blood T cell repertoires in COVID-19. Some clones are missing from TCRdb's copy, which holds only in-frame ones; the method was immunoSEQ multiplex PCR. The data hold some 300,000 clones, with approximately 86% observed a single time. Source material: PBMCs or T cells enriched from blood (not recorded which). These receptors came from a woman in her 30s who had recovered from COVID-19.

This clone was counted a single time. The V call is TRBV30, the J call TRBJ1-6; TRBD1 aligns across 8 bases. This CDR3 region has 12 residues. The germline V gene has CDR1 GTSNPN and CDR2 SVGIG (reference sequence). V shed 3 bases and J 14 bases; nucleotides not matched to a gene: 6. Here the CDR3 reads CAWRDRVTSLHF. The CDR3, as DNA: TGTGCCTGGAGGGACAGGGTAACCTCCCTCCACTTT.

The CDR3 nucleotides are TGCGCCAGCGAGGGGGGGCACGAGCAGTACTTC. Translated, it gives CASEGGHEQYF. The chain has TRBV10-2 and TRBJ2-7, with a possible D match to TRBD2 (7 bases). The CDR3 sequence is 11 residues long. Between the trimmed V and J ends, which lost 8 bases and 5 bases, there was a span of 10 bases. Germline V gene lookup returns CDR1 WSHSY and CDR2 SAAADI.

The V and J genes are TRBV5-1 and TRBJ1-6; D might be TRBD1 (6 bases). The CDR3 has 17 residues. V was trimmed by 0 bases and J by 9 bases, leaving 19 bases between them. Germline-derived CDR1 and CDR2 are SGHRS and YFSETQ. For the CDR3, the DNA is TGCGCCAGCAGCTTGGTAGCGGGGACAAGGGTTATTTCACCCCTCCACTTT. This sequence encodes CASSLVAGTRVISPLHF.

The chain is built from TRBV28 and TRBJ1-5; 10 bases are shared with TRBD1. J was trimmed by 6 bases and V by 7 bases; bases with no gene match: 6. Germline lookup yields CDR1 MDHEN and CDR2 SYDVKM. The CDR3 has 14 amino acids. CDR3 amino acids: CASTDRGRFQPQHF. The CDR3 nucleotides are TGTGCCAGCACCGACAGGGGGCGATTTCAGCCCCAGCATTTT.